This entry lists 32 T cell receptor beta chains sequenced from one sample in a study of technical replicates of blood from a few donors. TCRdb's copy holds only in-frame clones and misses some; the assay was immunoSEQ multiplex PCR. The sample has approximately 92,000 clones, 95% seen once; the top ten hold over 0.2%. The sequencing sample was made of T cells isolated from PBMCs. The receptor set was obtained from a human donor in good health.

The genes are TRBV9 and TRBJ2-7; D not certain. The CDR3 extends over 15 amino acids. The ends were cut back, 2 bases at V and 7 bases at J, with 19 bases in the middle. The germline gives CDR1 SGDLS, CDR2 YYNGEE. DNA of the CDR3: TGTGCCAGCAGCGTGTCTGGTTCAGGTAGTAAGGAGCAGTACTTC. This gives the protein CASSVSGSGSKEQYF.

The CDR3 nucleotides read TGTGCCAGCAGTGATTCGACTGACTACGAGCAGTACTTC. This encodes CASSDSTDYEQYF. This chain links TRBV2 with TRBJ2-7; D unresolved. V gave up 3 bases and J gave up 3 bases, with 9 bases separating them. CDR1 SNHLY and CDR2 FYNNEI come from the germline V gene. The CDR3 runs to 13 residues.

The chain joins TRBV5-1 to TRBJ2-1; TRBD2 matches at 14 bases. This CDR3 region has 14 residues. V shed 6 bases and J 8 bases; nucleotides not matched to a gene: 4. Germline CDR1 reads SGHRS; CDR2 reads YFSETQ. The CDR3 loop is CASTGTSGSHEQFF. The DNA of the CDR3 is TGCGCCAGCACTGGGACTAGCGGGAGCCATGAGCAGTTCTTC.

The CDR3 spells CASSSTGHFNQPQHF. CDR3 in DNA: TGTGCCAGCAGTTCGACGGGACATTTCAATCAGCCCCAGCATTTT. The J gene is TRBJ1-5, the V gene TRBV27, with D maybe TRBD1 (6 bases). The CDR3 runs 15 residues. V was pared by 4 bases and J by 3 bases, with 13 bases between. The germline CDR1 and CDR2 sequences are MNHEY and SMNVEV (reference sequence).

The J gene is TRBJ2-3, the V gene TRBV9; D is unclear. This CDR3 is 15 amino acids long. The germline CDR1 and CDR2 sequences are SGDLS and YYNGEE. V lost 1 base to trimming and J lost 3 bases, with 12 bases between them. The CDR3 is CASSVISLGTDTQYF. CDR3 DNA sequence: TGTGCCAGCAGCGTAATTTCCCTAGGAACAGATACGCAGTATTTT. Full variable domain (missing parts from reference TRBV9 and TRBJ2-3): DSGVTQTPKHLITATGQRVTLRCSPRSGDLSVYWYQQSLDQGLQFLIQYYNGEERAKGNILERFSAQQFPDLHSELNLSSLELGDSALYFCASSVISLGTDTQYFGPGTRLTVL.

This chain uses TRBV7-3 with TRBJ2-1; weak D call: TRBD1 (5 bases). Trimming stripped 0 bases from V and 4 bases from J, with 13 bases between. The CDR3 sequence is 16 residues long. CDR1 and CDR2 (germline): SGHTA, FQGTGA. CDR3 residues: CASSLTDRAGYNEQFF. The CDR3, as DNA: TGTGCCAGCAGCTTAACCGACCGTGCAGGGTACAATGAGCAGTTCTTC.

This clone was detected once. The chain links TRBV19 to TRBJ1-1; TRBD1 might be the D (5 bases). Trimming cost V 4 bases and J 1 base, with 13 bases left between them. This CDR3 has 15 residues. From germline, CDR1 is LNHDA and CDR2 SQIVND (reference sequence). The CDR3: CASSTTDRPNTEAFF. In nucleotides, the CDR3 is TGTGCCAGTAGTACCACCGACAGACCGAACACTGAAGCTTTCTTT.

The chain links TRBV5-5 to TRBJ2-4; D might be TRBD1 (5 bases). The germline V gene has CDR1 SGHKS and CDR2 YYEKEE (reference sequence). The CDR3 loop spans 16 amino acids. Trimming removed 0 bases at V and 1 base at J, with 11 bases between. The CDR3 region is CASSLAQVVAKNIQYF. DNA of the CDR3: TGTGCCAGCAGCTTGGCACAGGTTGTCGCCAAAAACATTCAGTACTTC.

The chain recombines TRBV5-4 with TRBJ2-2; D possibly corresponds to TRBD1 (6 bases). The CDR3 length is 14 residues. The germline V and J ends were trimmed by 4 bases and 1 base, with 8 bases remaining between them. The germline V gene encodes CDR1 SGHNT and CDR2 YYREEE (reference sequence). The CDR3, as DNA: TGTGCCAGCAGCCCGACAGGGAACACCGGGGAGCTGTTTTTT. Amino acids: CASSPTGNTGELFF.

The chain links TRBV19 to TRBJ2-3, with 8 bases matching TRBD2. The CDR3 extends over 15 amino acids. Trimming took 4 bases from V and 1 from J; bases not matched to a gene: 4. Germline CDR1 and CDR2: LNHDA and SQIVND (reference sequence). The CDR3 DNA sequence: TGTGCCAGTAGTAAAGAGCGGGGGCGCACAGATACGCAGTATTTT. Translation: CASSKERGRTDTQYF.

The J gene is TRBJ2-7, the V gene TRBV7-9; TRBD1 agrees at 7 bases. Trimming took 4 bases from V and 3 from J; bases not matched to a gene: 9. The germline gives CDR1 SEHNR, CDR2 FQNEAQ (reference sequence). There are 15 residues in the CDR3. The CDR3, as DNA: TGTGCCAGCAGCTCGGGACAGCCAGGGAACTACGAGCAGTACTTC. It is translated as CASSSGQPGNYEQYF.

The chain links TRBV6-1 to TRBJ2-7, with 7 bases aligning to TRBD2. Germline values: CDR1 MNHNS, CDR2 SASEGT. V shed 1 base, J shed 0 bases, and the junction held 12 bases outside the gene matches. This CDR3 is 18 amino acids long. The CDR3 loop reads CASSEVFSGHGISYEQYF. CDR3 nucleotides: TGTGCCAGCAGTGAAGTATTTAGCGGGCATGGCATCTCCTACGAGCAGTACTTC.

The CDR3 DNA is TGCGCCAGCAGCCAGGACGGACTAGCGGTTGCCAAAAACATTCAGTACTTC. Protein: CASSQDGLAVAKNIQYF. V and J are TRBV4-1 and TRBJ2-4; 10 nucleotides line up with TRBD2. In germline, CDR1 is MGHRA, CDR2 YSYEKL. This CDR3 contains 17 residues. V gave up 3 bases and J gave up 1 base; unmatched junction bases: 6.

The chain is built from TRBV2 and TRBJ2-7; 7 nucleotides line up with TRBD1. This CDR3 region has 13 residues. J was trimmed by 0 bases and V by 6 bases; bases with no gene match: 2. Germline V gives CDR1 SNHLY, CDR2 FYNNEI. CDR3 bases: TGTGCCAGCAGGGGGACAGACTCCTACGAGCAGTACTTC. This codes for CASRGTDSYEQYF.

The rearrangement links TRBV7-9 to TRBJ2-2; D is ambiguous. This CDR3 spans 12 amino acids. The V gene lost 8 bases and the J gene lost 1 base, with 5 bases spanning the gap. The V gene's germline CDR1 is SEHNR and CDR2 FQNEAQ (reference sequence). In nucleotides, the CDR3 is TGTGCCAGCCCCGGGAACACCGGGGAGCTGTTTTTT. This sequence encodes CASPGNTGELFF.

The chain is built from TRBV7-9 and TRBJ2-3; the match to TRBD1 covers 9 bases. With 4 bases clipped from V and 1 base from J, the junction kept 9 bases outside the gene matches. CDR3 length: 17 residues. Germline CDR1 SEHNR, CDR2 FQNEAQ (reference sequence). Here the CDR3 DNA reads TGTGCCAGCAGCTCCCCTATCCGGGACAGGGGCACAGATACGCAGTATTTT. This encodes CASSSPIRDRGTDTQYF.

The chain uses TRBV19 and TRBJ2-1, with D hard to call. CDR3 size: 14 residues. Germline lookup yields CDR1 LNHDA and CDR2 SQIVND (reference sequence). Trimming took 5 bases from V and 1 from J, leaving 9 bases between them. The CDR3 region is CASSEIGSYNEQFF. Here the CDR3 DNA reads TGTGCCAGTAGTGAAATCGGGTCCTACAATGAGCAGTTCTTC.

The chain links TRBV10-1 to TRBJ2-2; the match to TRBD2 covers 9 bases. Germline lookup yields CDR1 WNHNN and CDR2 SYGVQD (reference sequence). The junction had 3 bases not matched to a gene; V was cut back by 3 bases and J by 4 bases. This CDR3 contains 15 residues. CDR3 nucleotide sequence: TGCGCCAGCAGTGACACTAGCGGGTCCACCGGGGAGCTGTTTTTT. Its translation: CASSDTSGSTGELFF.

This CDR3 is CASSLPPATNEKLFF. In nucleotides, the CDR3 is TGTGCCAGCTCGCTCCCCCCGGCAACTAATGAAAAACTGTTTTTT. This chain joins TRBV18 and TRBJ1-4; D gene uncertain. CDR1 and CDR2 from the germline V gene are KGHSH and LQKENI. The V gene lost 6 bases and the J gene lost 0 bases, with 11 bases spanning the gap. CDR3 length equals 15 residues.

V is TRBV5-4 and J is TRBJ2-5; D is unresolved. V dropped 4 bases and J dropped 2 bases, with 9 bases sitting between them. The CDR3 is 13 amino acids. Per germline, CDR1 SGHNT and CDR2 YYREEE (reference sequence). The chain's CDR3 is CASSLPTQETQYF. CDR3 DNA: TGTGCCAGCAGCCTTCCCACACAAGAGACCCAGTACTTC.

This clone appeared a few times. This chain uses TRBV14 with TRBJ1-1; TRBD1 aligns across 10 bases. CDR1 and CDR2 from the germline V gene are SGHDN and FVKESK. This CDR3 is built from 12 residues. J gave up 11 bases and V 0 bases, and 0 bases lay outside the gene matches. The CDR3 coding sequence is TGTGCCAGCAGCCAAGAGGACAGGGGGGCTTTCTTT. Protein product: CASSQEDRGAFF.

The chain links TRBV10-3 to TRBJ2-2; D is perhaps TRBD1 (5 bases). V gave up 5 bases and J gave up 0 bases, with 10 bases separating them. The V gene's germline CDR1 is ENHRY and CDR2 SYGVKD. This CDR3 spans 15 amino acids. CDR3: CAISSTVPNTGELFF. CDR3 DNA sequence: TGTGCCATCAGTTCGACAGTTCCGAACACCGGGGAGCTGTTTTTT.

This sequence joins TRBV11-2 and TRBJ2-6; TRBD2 is a possible D gene (6 bases). This CDR3 is 18 amino acids long. Germline V gene sequence: CDR1 SGHAT, CDR2 FQNNGV. The V end was cut by 2 bases, the J end by 0 bases, with 14 bases between. The CDR3: CASSLMEGPVSGANVLTF. CDR3 coding DNA: TGTGCCAGCAGCTTAATGGAGGGGCCAGTCTCTGGGGCCAACGTCCTGACTTTC. The full variable domain, rest sourced from reference TRBV11-2 and TRBJ2-6, is EAGVAQSPRYKIIEKRQSVAFWCNPISGHATLYWYQQILGQGPKLLIQFQNNGVVDDSQLPKDRFSAERLKGVDSTLKIQPAKLEDSAVYLCASSLMEGPVSGANVLTFGAGSRLTVL.

The rearrangement uses TRBV6-5 and TRBJ2-5; 8 bases are shared with TRBD1. V trimming: 10 bases; J trimming: 5 bases; junction bases outside the gene matches: 9. CDR3 length: 13 residues. The germline gives CDR1 MNHEY, CDR2 SVGAGI. CDR3: CATHQGAPETQYF. CDR3 in DNA: TGTGCCACCCACCAGGGGGCCCCGGAGACCCAGTACTTC.

The genes are TRBV6-1 and TRBJ1-5, with D maybe TRBD1 (5 bases). The CDR3 length is 15 residues. V lost 4 bases and J lost 11, with 21 bases in between. Germline lookup yields CDR1 MNHNS and CDR2 SASEGT. The CDR3, as DNA: TGTGCCAGCAGTGCGCAGGGCCCCCCATGGGGGGCCCAGCATTTT. Encoded protein: CASSAQGPPWGAQHF.

The chain links TRBV5-1 to TRBJ2-5; 11 bases fit TRBD2. The CDR3 covers 16 residues. V shed 2 bases and J 1 base; nucleotides not matched to a gene: 4. Germline V gives CDR1 SGHRS, CDR2 YFSETQ. CDR3 region: CASSFSGTSGQETQYF. Here the CDR3 DNA reads TGCGCCAGCAGCTTCTCAGGGACTAGCGGCCAAGAGACCCAGTACTTC.

The gene calls are TRBV6-1 and TRBJ2-4; D may be TRBD1 (6 bases). Trimming left V 2 bases short and J 8 bases short, with 16 bases between. The CDR3 length is 15 residues. Germline lookup yields CDR1 MNHNS and CDR2 SASEGT. CDR3 sequence: CASSENRVQGDIQYF. The CDR3 DNA reads TGTGCCAGCAGTGAAAACAGGGTGCAAGGGGACATTCAGTACTTC.

The chain is built from TRBV11-2 and TRBJ2-2, with 9 bases aligning to TRBD1. The germline V gene encodes CDR1 SGHAT and CDR2 FQNNGV. This CDR3 region has 17 residues. J gave up 7 bases and V 1 base, and 10 bases lay outside the gene matches. This chain's CDR3 is CASSLVYPRQGDGELFF. CDR3 nucleotide sequence: TGTGCCAGCAGCTTAGTATATCCCCGACAGGGGGACGGGGAGCTGTTTTTT.

This chain connects TRBV11-1 to TRBJ1-1, with D possibly matching TRBD1 (5 bases). This CDR3 is built from 14 residues. Between the trimmed V and J ends, which lost 5 bases and 1 base, there was a span of 11 bases. Germline loops: CDR1 SGHAT, CDR2 FQDESV (reference sequence). The chain's CDR3 is CASSPLQENTEAFF. The CDR3 nucleotides are TGTGCCAGCAGCCCCCTACAGGAGAACACTGAAGCTTTCTTT.

The rearrangement uses TRBV28 and TRBJ1-2, with a weak D call TRBD1 (5 bases). CDR1 is MDHEN, CDR2 SYDVKM, per germline. V dropped 4 bases and J dropped 0 bases, with 24 bases sitting between them. This CDR3 region has 19 residues. CDR3 sequence: CASSSPMGQGGAANYGYTF. CDR3 DNA sequence: TGTGCCAGCAGTTCCCCTATGGGCCAGGGAGGTGCAGCTAACTATGGCTACACCTTC.

V and J are TRBV15 and TRBJ1-5; 8 nucleotides match TRBD1. Germline values: CDR1 LNHNV, CDR2 YYDKDF (reference sequence). The CDR3 length is 14 residues. V was clipped by 6 bases and J by 7 bases; unmatched bases: 8. CDR3 residues: CATRADRGVQPQHF. The CDR3 region has the DNA TGTGCCACCAGGGCAGACAGGGGCGTACAGCCCCAGCATTTT.

The rearrangement links TRBV6-6 to TRBJ2-1; possibly TRBD2 for D (6 bases). Germline assignment: CDR1 MNHNY and CDR2 SVGAGI (reference sequence). CDR3 size: 16 residues. V gave up 0 bases and J gave up 4 bases, with 13 bases separating them. The CDR3 sequence is CASSYSMEGSYNEQFF. DNA of the CDR3: TGTGCCAGCAGTTACTCGATGGAGGGTAGTTACAATGAGCAGTTCTTC.